This entry is about one T cell receptor beta chain. Antigen unknown. At one of its ends the junction is not consistent with the germline gene, which may arise from a read error. CDR1 is MGHRA and CDR2 is YSYEKL in the germline V gene. This CDR3 contains 13 residues. The record originates from a study of T cells in Graves' hyperthyroidism and ophthalmopathy. General study findings and limits: In the analysis, a 13 V-J model separated ophthalmopathy from stable hyperthyroidism.

Not enrolled were patients with uncontrolled infection, other autoimmune disease, pregnancy or lactation. Progressors' blood was drawn at hyperthyroidism diagnosis, before ophthalmopathy symptoms. What was amplified from RNA transcripts were TCR beta CDR3 regions. Researchers ran a first-round RT-PCR on the TCR CDR3 using the HTBI primer set. TCRdb reprocessed the multiplex PCR reads with MiXCR, giving one entry per CDR3 protein. The sample carries 300,000 to 450,000 distinct CDR3 sequences, roughly 15% recorded once. The chain combines TRBV4-1 with TRBJ1-1, with 8 bases lining up with TRBD1. The sequence was collected from a woman in her thirties with Graves' hyperthyroidism that later progressed to Graves' ophthalmopathy. Sequences were obtained from blood. The CDR3 nucleotides read TGCGCCAGCAACCAAGATCAGGGGGCCGAAGCTTTCTTT. This sequence encodes CASNQDQGAEAFF.